This T cell receptor (beta chain) was documented in a study of T cell responses to AZD1222 COVID-19 vaccine (dated by TCRdb to the early 2020s). For the study in its entirety: AZD1222 recipients with second doses at about 4 weeks or about 12 weeks were pooled, because spike-specific TCR depth and breadth did not differ between schedules. A total of 233 trial participants underwent TCR sequencing, of whom 207 had received two doses of AZD1222 and some 25 had received two doses of the MenACWY control vaccine. Trial participants were enrolled into age subgroups of 18-55, 56-69 and 70-plus years, which contained 148, 28 and 57 TCR-sequenced participants, respectively. Paper-wide results and their limitations: Vaccine-associated CD4 TCRs spanned the whole spike protein, with dominant responses in regions 160-218 and 743-854. Participants were mostly white British, with more females than males. The authors suggested clonal diversity may have been underestimated. Epitopes outside the regions mutated in the B.1.351 and B.1.1.7 variants were reportedly recognized by nearly half of the unique spike-specific TCRs. Conclusions about previously exposed vaccinees were limited because only 6 or 7 AZD1222 recipients were SARS-CoV-2 seropositive at baseline. In the small 56-69-year group, the increase in depth fell short of significance, most likely because of low power. Because no day 14 peak-response samples were available, the repertoires could be characterized only after the peak T cell response. After two AZD1222 doses, both the breadth and the depth of spike-specific TCRs were significantly higher than at day 0 and than in MenACWY recipients.

Reading the label with the study, this specimen's time point is: baseline before first vaccination. The vaccinee samples were drawn from two UK trials, COV001 and COV002, one of which was a single-blind randomized controlled phase 2/3 trial testing AZD1222 (ChAdOx1 nCoV-19) in healthy adults. Trial participant PBMC samples were collected at day 0 and day 28 after the second dose for TCRbeta chain sequencing. CDR1 and CDR2 are read off the germline V gene as SGHAT and FQNNGV. V trim: 0 bases; J trim: 8 bases; unmatched bases: 13. Including cysteine and phenylalanine, the CDR3 has 17 amino acids. The CDR3 DNA has 51 bases and is translated from base 1. The CDR3 regions of human TCRbeta chains were subjected to immunosequencing. As for the original processing: Repertoire TCRs were checked for matches against a reference library of SARS-CoV-2-specific TCRs that had been generated using the MIRA antigen-specificity platform. Breadth meant the fraction of unique TCRs that were SARS-CoV-2-associated, whereas depth meant the fraction of total T cells that were SARS-CoV-2-associated. Each spike-specific TCR was assigned to its reactive spike region and to a CD4 or CD8 class using the MIRA data. Log10-transformed breadth and depth values were compared by one-way ANOVA with Sidak's multiple comparisons tests. Sourced from immuneACCESS, this table was stored by TCRdb with only in-frame sequences that have V and J called. A share of the clones is absent; for the studies checked, an unresolved V gene accounts for under half, and the remainder has no known explanation. That table is the source of V, J and clone size, and D and trimming were worked out from the DNA. Recorded for this sample are 80,000 or so clones; nearly 85% of them occurred a single time. The ten largest clonotypes hold 2.5% to 3% of the sample.

A word on this clone: It has no known antigen specificity. Base quality data are lacking; no much larger clone is found one base away.

This specimen was peripheral blood, taken on day 0 of AZD1222 vaccination. The sequence joins TRBV11-2 to TRBJ2-4; 7 middle bases align to TRBD2. The source is an adult in good health. The CDR3 corresponds to CASSLEAMTSFTDIQYF. In nucleotides, the sequence is TGTGCCAGCAGCTTAGAGGCCATGACTAGCTTCACGGACATTCAGTACTTC.